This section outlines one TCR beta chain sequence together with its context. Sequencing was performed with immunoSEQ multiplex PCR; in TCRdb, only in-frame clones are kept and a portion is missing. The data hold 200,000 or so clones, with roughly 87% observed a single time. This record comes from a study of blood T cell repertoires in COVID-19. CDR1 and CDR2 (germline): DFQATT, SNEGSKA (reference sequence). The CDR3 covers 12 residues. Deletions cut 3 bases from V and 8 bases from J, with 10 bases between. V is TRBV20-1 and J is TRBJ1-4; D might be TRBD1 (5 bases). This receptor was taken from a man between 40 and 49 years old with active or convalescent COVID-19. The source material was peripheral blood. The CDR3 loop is CSASRGSEKLFF. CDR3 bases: TGCAGTGCTAGTAGGGGAAGCGAAAAACTGTTTTTT.